The source of this T cell receptor (beta chain) is a study of OX40 agonist ivuxolimab in advanced cancers. About the study as a whole: Ivuxolimab was an agonistic, fully human IgG2 monoclonal antibody directed against OX40 (CD134), a costimulatory receptor. Intravenous ivuxolimab was administered to patients every 2 weeks at six dose levels: 0.01, 0.1, 0.3, 1.5, 3 and 10 mg/kg. Of the roughly 51 patients in dose escalation, about 20 had hepatocellular carcinoma, some 15 had melanoma, 9 had renal cell carcinoma and 9 had head and neck cancer. A male proportion of roughly 80% and a mean age of approximately 58 years, ranging from about 23 to 79, were recorded for the dose-escalation cohort. Prior anti-PD-1, anti-PD-L1 or anti-CTLA-4 therapy was permitted, and approximately 40% of dose-escalation patients had received checkpoint inhibitors. Three dose-escalation patients achieved partial responses, one with hepatocellular carcinoma and two with cutaneous melanoma. The purpose of peripheral TCRbeta sequencing was to test whether ivuxolimab changed TCR sequence diversity and led to clonal T-cell expansion. The paper reports the monotherapy dose-escalation portion (N ≈ 52 patients) of the phase I ivuxolimab trial.

The trial excluded patients who had a history of autoimmune disease or who were on systemic immunosuppression. Peripheral blood for TCR sequencing was collected from all dose cohorts at baseline, on cycle 4 day 1, and on cycle 7 day 1. The samples were drawn from a first-in-human, open-label, multicenter phase I dose-escalation trial of ivuxolimab. Adults with locally advanced or metastatic head and neck squamous cell, hepatocellular, melanoma or renal cell carcinoma were enrolled in the trial. CD4+ and CD8+ T cells were sorted separately from peripheral blood before TCR sequencing. CDR1 SGHNT and CDR2 YYREEE were looked up in the germline V gene (reference sequence). The CDR3 goes from the cysteine to the phenylalanine over 15 residues. Only the CDR3 region is kept as DNA, spanning 45 bases read in frame from base 1. The junction shows trimming of 4 bases on V and 3 bases on J, and the gene matches do not reach 5 bases of it.

For this clone: This receptor's antigen is unknown. Base qualities are not provided; no much larger clone lies one nucleotide away.

Overall results and qualifications from the work: In the 0.1-3.0 mg/kg groups, partial responders had among the lowest normalized peripheral clonal expansion, particularly in CD8+ T cells. After ivuxolimab, expanded clones were on average more numerous among CD8+ T cells than among CD4+ T cells. Low levels of normalized T-cell clonal expansion were also seen in some patients who did not respond. Clonal expansion of both CD4+ and CD8+ blood T cells was observed from baseline to week 6 at doses 0.1 to 3.0 mg/kg. The antigen specificity of the peripheral T cells that underwent clonal expansion was not determined.

For sequencing of the TCRbeta CDR3 region, genomic DNA was extracted from the sorted cells. The immunoSEQ Assay was used for sequencing of TCRbeta CDR3 regions. Here the immuneACCESS table is served through TCRdb, limited to in-frame sequences with V and J called. Missing clones are a known gap in these copies; in checked studies unresolved V genes cover under half, and the rest lacks a known reason. The table for this sample lists about 55,000 clones; over 70% of them were counted only once. 3.5% to 5.5% of the sample is taken by the ten largest. The V and J segments used are TRBV5-4 and TRBJ2-5, with TRBD2 matching 11 junction bases. This receptor was taken from an adult with an advanced solid tumor such as melanoma, head and neck, liver or kidney cancer. Sample: CD4+ or CD8+ T cells sorted from blood, taken in a trial of the OX40 agonist ivuxolimab. The base sequence is TGTGCCAGCAGCGTTCCGGGACTAGCGGAAGAGACCCAGTACTTC. It encodes CASSVPGLAEETQYF.